The 13 T cell receptor beta chains below were found in one sample sequenced in a study of CD8+ T cells in alopecia areata. Extracted RNA was reverse transcribed into cDNA, the sequencing template. Here immunoSEQ multiplex PCR was the method, and the copy in TCRdb shows in-frame clones only, minus some. Among 7,000 to 7,500 clones, almost 65% were seen once, and the ten largest hold around 15%. Obtained from alopecia areata patients were lesional scalp punch biopsies along with peripheral blood. Sample: skin, taken at week 0. These receptors all stem from a human donor with alopecia areata.

This clone has a single count. The rearrangement links TRBV7-2 to TRBJ2-4; D not certain. In germline, CDR1 is SGHTA, CDR2 FQGNSA. Trimming took 2 bases from V and 9 from J, leaving 11 bases between them. This CDR3 spans 13 amino acids. The CDR3 loop is CASSLQNGRIQYF. The CDR3 DNA reads TGTGCCAGCAGCTTACAGAATGGGCGCATTCAGTACTTC.

The chain couples TRBV10-3 to TRBJ2-3, with 9 bases aligning to TRBD2. V shed 6 bases and J 0 bases; nucleotides not matched to a gene: 7. The CDR3 covers 16 residues. Germline CDR1 ENHRY, CDR2 SYGVKD. The CDR3 region is CAIRLSGGPSTDTQYF. CDR3 sequence (DNA): TGTGCCATCAGGCTTAGCGGGGGCCCTAGCACAGATACGCAGTATTTT.

This CDR3 is CASTPGRATGELFF. DNA for the CDR3: TGTGCCAGCACCCCAGGGAGGGCCACCGGGGAGCTGTTTTTT. This chain uses TRBV6-1 with TRBJ2-2; 7 bases fit TRBD2. V lost 7 bases to trimming and J lost 4 bases; unmatched junction nucleotides: 6. Germline CDR1 MNHNS, CDR2 SASEGT. The CDR3 is 14 residues long.

This clone was seen only once. This chain links TRBV5-6 with TRBJ2-2; unclear D gene. This CDR3 is 15 amino acids long. The germline V gene has CDR1 SGHDT and CDR2 YYEEEE. Trimming left V 1 base short and J 3 bases short, with 10 bases between. CDR3: CASSLLILDTGELFF. The CDR3 DNA reads TGTGCCAGCAGCTTGCTAATCCTGGACACCGGGGAGCTGTTTTTT.

The V gene is TRBV6-6, the J gene TRBJ2-5; D is undetermined. The germline gives CDR1 MNHNY, CDR2 SVGAGI (reference sequence). The CDR3 covers 10 residues. Between the trimmed V and J ends, which lost 6 bases and 4 bases, there was a span of 3 bases. CDR3 nucleotides: TGTGCCAGCAGGGGAGAGACCCAGTACTTC. Amino acid sequence: CASRGETQYF.

The CDR3 region is CAWSVSRGSPRELFF. The CDR3 DNA reads TGTGCCTGGAGTGTATCAAGAGGGAGTCCTCGGGAGCTGTTTTTT. V is TRBV30 and J is TRBJ2-2; weak D call: TRBD2 (5 bases). The CDR3 sequence is 15 residues long. CDR1 GTSNPN and CDR2 SVGIG come from the germline V gene (reference sequence). Trimming took off 0 bases at V and 9 bases at J, with 17 bases between the two ends.

This rearrangement joins TRBV7-8 to TRBJ2-7, with D possibly matching TRBD2 (5 bases). This CDR3 has 16 residues. Germline V lookup: CDR1 SGHVS, CDR2 FQNEAQ. Trimming took off 4 bases at V and 0 bases at J, with 16 bases between the two ends. The CDR3 sequence: CASSSLNGVVSYEQYF. The CDR3 bases are TGTGCCAGCAGCTCTTTGAACGGGGTGGTCTCCTACGAGCAGTACTTC.

V and J are TRBV29-1 and TRBJ1-1, with 9 bases fitting TRBD1. Germline CDR1 is SQVTM and CDR2 is ANQGSEA. This CDR3 has 12 amino acids. V lost 6 bases to trimming and J lost 7 bases; unmatched junction nucleotides: 6. For the CDR3, the DNA is TGCAGCGTGAATACAGGGGGCAATGAAGCTTTCTTT. It yields the protein CSVNTGGNEAFF.

V is TRBV28 and J is TRBJ2-5; TRBD1 is a possible D gene (6 bases). The J call is doubtful: the DNA matches TRBJ2-7 better. The germline gives CDR1 MDHEN, CDR2 SYDVKM. CDR3 size: 12 residues. Written as DNA, the CDR3 is TGTGCCAGCAGTGACAACAGGGTCGAGCAGTACTTC. As protein: CASSDNRVEQYF.

The CDR3 spells CASSPPRLTSGGRGDEQFF. As DNA, the CDR3 is TGTGCCAGCTCACCACCGCGGTTAACTAGCGGGGGGCGTGGGGATGAGCAGTTCTTC. This chain links TRBV18 with TRBJ2-1; 12 nucleotides line up with TRBD2. The CDR3 spans 19 residues. The germline CDR1 and CDR2 sequences are KGHSH and LQKENI. V lost 0 bases and J lost 8; bases outside the gene matches: 14.

In its sample, this clone was seen a few times. The chain employs TRBV2 and TRBJ2-7; the D gene is possibly TRBD1 (7 bases). The V end was cut by 11 bases, the J end by 3 bases, with 14 bases between. CDR1 and CDR2 from the germline V gene are SNHLY and FYNNEI. The CDR3 contains 12 residues. The CDR3 DNA follows: TGTGCCGGGGGGACAGCTTTCTACGAGCAGTACTTC. Amino acids: CAGGTAFYEQYF.

The rearrangement joins TRBV23-1 to TRBJ2-4; the D is unclear. TRBV23-1 is an open reading frame, and its role is uncertain. The CDR3 consists of 14 residues. The V end lost 0 bases, the J end lost 8 bases, and 11 bases lay between the germline ends. DNA for the CDR3: TGCGCCAGCAGTCAATCCCCAGGTTGGGACATTCAGTACTTC. Residues: CASSQSPGWDIQYF.

V is TRBV6-6 and J is TRBJ2-3; D not certain. This CDR3 has 13 residues. Trimming took off 0 bases at V and 5 bases at J, with 6 bases between the two ends. Germline-derived CDR1 and CDR2 are MNHNY and SVGAGI (reference sequence). The CDR3 here is CASSYSRLDTQYF. The CDR3 DNA is TGTGCCAGCAGTTACTCCCGGCTAGATACGCAGTATTTT.